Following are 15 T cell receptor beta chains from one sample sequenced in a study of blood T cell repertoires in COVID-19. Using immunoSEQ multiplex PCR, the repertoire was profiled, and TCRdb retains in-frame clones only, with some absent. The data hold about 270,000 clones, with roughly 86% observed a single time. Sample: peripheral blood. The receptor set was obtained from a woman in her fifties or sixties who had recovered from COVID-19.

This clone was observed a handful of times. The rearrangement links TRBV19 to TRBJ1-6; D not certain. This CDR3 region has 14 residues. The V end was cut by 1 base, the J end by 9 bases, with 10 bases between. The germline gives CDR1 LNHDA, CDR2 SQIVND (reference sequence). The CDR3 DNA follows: TGTGCCAGTAGTATAGGACTGGGTGGTTCACCCCTCCACTTT. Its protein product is CASSIGLGGSPLHF.

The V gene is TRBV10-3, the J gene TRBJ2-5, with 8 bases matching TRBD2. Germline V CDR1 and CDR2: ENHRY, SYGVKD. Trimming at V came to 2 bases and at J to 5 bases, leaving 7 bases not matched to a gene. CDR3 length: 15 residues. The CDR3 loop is CAISEGTGGLETQYF. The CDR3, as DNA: TGTGCCATCAGTGAGGGTACGGGGGGGCTTGAGACCCAGTACTTC.

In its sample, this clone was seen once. The CDR3 sequence: CASKREAGPNTEAFF. The CDR3 DNA reads as TGTGCCAGCAAGAGGGAGGCCGGACCGAACACTGAAGCTTTCTTT. The chain recombines TRBV2 with TRBJ1-1; D not resolved. The CDR3 has 15 amino acids. Germline V lookup: CDR1 SNHLY, CDR2 FYNNEI. Trimming took 7 bases from V and 1 from J, leaving 16 bases between them.

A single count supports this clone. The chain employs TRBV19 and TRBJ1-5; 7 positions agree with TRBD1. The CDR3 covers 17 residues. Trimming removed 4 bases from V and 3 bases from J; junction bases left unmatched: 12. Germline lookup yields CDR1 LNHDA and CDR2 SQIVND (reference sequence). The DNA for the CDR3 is TGTGCCAGTAGTAGTATTTTAACAGGGGCCCCCAATCAGCCCCAGCATTTT. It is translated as CASSSILTGAPNQPQHF.

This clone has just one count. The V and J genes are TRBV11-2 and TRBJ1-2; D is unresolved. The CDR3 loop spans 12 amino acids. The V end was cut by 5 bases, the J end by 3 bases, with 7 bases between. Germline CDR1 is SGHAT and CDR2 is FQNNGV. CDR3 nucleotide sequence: TGTGCCAGCAGCCCCTCCTACTATGGCTACACCTTC. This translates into CASSPSYYGYTF.

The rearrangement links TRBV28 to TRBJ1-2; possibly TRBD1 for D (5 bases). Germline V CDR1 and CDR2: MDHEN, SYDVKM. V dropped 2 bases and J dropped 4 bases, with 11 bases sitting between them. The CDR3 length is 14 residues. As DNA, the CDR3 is TGTGCCAGCAGTTTAATTCGGGGGATCTATGGCTACACCTTC. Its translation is CASSLIRGIYGYTF.

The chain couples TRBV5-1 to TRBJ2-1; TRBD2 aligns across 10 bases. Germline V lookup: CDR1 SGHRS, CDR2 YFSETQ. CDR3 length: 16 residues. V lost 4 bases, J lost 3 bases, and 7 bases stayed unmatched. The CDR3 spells CASSRVAGGFYNEQFF. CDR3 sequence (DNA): TGCGCCAGCAGCAGGGTAGCGGGGGGTTTCTACAATGAGCAGTTCTTC. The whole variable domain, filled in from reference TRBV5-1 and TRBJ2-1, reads KAGVTQTPRYLIKTRGQQVTLSCSPISGHRSVSWYQQTPGQGLQFLFEYFSETQRNKGNFPGRFSGRQFSNSRSEMNVSTLELGDSALYLCASSRVAGGFYNEQFFGPGTRLTVL.

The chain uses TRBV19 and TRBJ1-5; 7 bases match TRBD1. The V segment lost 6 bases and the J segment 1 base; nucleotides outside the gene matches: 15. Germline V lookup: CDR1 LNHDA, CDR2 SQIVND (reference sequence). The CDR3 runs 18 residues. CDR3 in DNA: TGTGCCAGTAGAGGGACAGAGATGGGCTCCTTAAGCAATCAGCCCCAGCATTTT. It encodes CASRGTEMGSLSNQPQHF.

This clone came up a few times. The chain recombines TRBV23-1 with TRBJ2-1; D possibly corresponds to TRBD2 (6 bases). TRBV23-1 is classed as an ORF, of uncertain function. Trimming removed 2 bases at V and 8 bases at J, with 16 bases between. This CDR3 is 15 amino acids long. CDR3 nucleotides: TGCGCCAGCAGTCAACGGGACTGCCCCGGGGATGAGCAGTTCTTC. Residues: CASSQRDCPGDEQFF.

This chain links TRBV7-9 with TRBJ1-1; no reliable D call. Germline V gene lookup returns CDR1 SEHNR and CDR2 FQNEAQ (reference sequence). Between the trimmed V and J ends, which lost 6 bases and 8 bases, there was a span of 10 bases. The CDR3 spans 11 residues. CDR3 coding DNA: TGTGCCAGCAGGGGGAGTTACGAAGCTTTCTTT. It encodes CASRGSYEAFF.

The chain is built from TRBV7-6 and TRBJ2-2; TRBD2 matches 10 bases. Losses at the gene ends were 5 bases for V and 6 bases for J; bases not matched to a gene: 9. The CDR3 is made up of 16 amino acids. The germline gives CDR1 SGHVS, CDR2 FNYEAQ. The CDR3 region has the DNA TGTGCCAGCAGCCTATCTACCAGCGGGGGGGCCGGGGAGCTGTTTTTT. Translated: CASSLSTSGGAGELFF.

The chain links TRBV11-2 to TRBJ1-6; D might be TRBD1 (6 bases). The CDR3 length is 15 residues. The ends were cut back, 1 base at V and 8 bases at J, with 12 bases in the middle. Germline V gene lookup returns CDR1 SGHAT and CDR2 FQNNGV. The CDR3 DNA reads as TGTGCCAGCAGCTTAGGTGGGACACGAGATTCACCCCTCCACTTT. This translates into CASSLGGTRDSPLHF.

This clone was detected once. CDR3 nucleotide sequence: TGTGCCAGCAGCCCCGGAGGTCTAGAGACCCAGTACTTC. Encoded protein: CASSPGGLETQYF. The genes are TRBV7-3 and TRBJ2-5, with D tentatively TRBD2 (5 bases). Germline values: CDR1 SGHTA, CDR2 FQGTGA. The CDR3 totals 13 residues. V was pared by 5 bases and J by 4 bases, with 11 bases between.

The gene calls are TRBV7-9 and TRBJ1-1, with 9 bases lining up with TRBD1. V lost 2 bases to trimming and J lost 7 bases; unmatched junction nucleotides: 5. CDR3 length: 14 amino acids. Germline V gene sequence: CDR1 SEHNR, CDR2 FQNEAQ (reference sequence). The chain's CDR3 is CASSLTGGGGEAFF. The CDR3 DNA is TGTGCCAGCAGCTTAACAGGGGGCGGAGGTGAAGCTTTCTTT.

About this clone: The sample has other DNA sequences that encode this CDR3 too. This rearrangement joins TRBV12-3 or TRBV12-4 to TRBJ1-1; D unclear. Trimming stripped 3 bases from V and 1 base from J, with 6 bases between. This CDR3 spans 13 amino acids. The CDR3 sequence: CASSFAENTEAFF. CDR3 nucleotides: TGTGCCAGCAGTTTCGCGGAGAACACTGAAGCTTTCTTT.